The clone carrying this T cell receptor (beta chain) was counted between two and nine times. Its specificity is not known. The source of the sample is a study of prognosis after radiotherapy for stage I lung cancer. Study-wide background: Stage I non-small cell lung cancer patients were enrolled between early 2018 and January 2019.

Study-wide points: The way patients used TRBV and TRBJ genes reportedly differed depending on whether they had metastases. Determination of whether the expanded TCR clones were tumor-specific was not performed.

The authors amplified TCR beta CDR3 from genomic DNA using two-round multiplex PCR. First-round PCR employed TRBV- and TRBJ-specific primers for each gene. TCRdb passed the multiplex PCR reads through MiXCR, listing each CDR3 protein once. The table shows around 30,000 distinct CDR3 sequences, with nearly 35% occurring only once. Germline CDR1 and CDR2: MGHRA and YSYEKL. Trimming removed 3 bases from V and 10 bases from J; junction bases left unmatched: 3. The CDR3 loop spans 15 amino acids. The input for sequencing was PBMCs, taken before or after stereotactic body radiation therapy (not recorded which). This TCR came from a donor aged 50 or older with non-small cell lung cancer. This chain joins TRBV4-1 and TRBJ2-1; the match to TRBD2 covers 16 bases. The CDR3 DNA follows: TGCGCCAGCAGCCAGGGACTAGCGGGAGGGTGGGAGCAGTTCTTC. It yields the protein CASSQGLAGGWEQFF.